Listed below are T cell receptor beta chains from one sample, sequenced in a study of blood T cell repertoires in COVID-19. Here immunoSEQ multiplex PCR was the method, and the copy in TCRdb shows in-frame clones only, minus some. Counted here are about 430,000 clones, about 88% occurring once; the ten biggest clones make up 1.4%. The sequencing input was PBMCs or T cells enriched from blood (not recorded which). The receptors were gathered from a woman aged 18-35 years who had been exposed to COVID-19. CDR3s include the opening cysteine and the closing phenylalanine or tryptophan. D genes are given only for firm matches. Expanded clones get a size class; other rows say once, few or many, or leave the size out.

cdr3_aa cdr3_nt clone_size v_call d_call j_call
CASGRLPMSASGVADTQYF TGTGCCAGCGGGCGATTGCCTATGTCGGCTAGCGGGGTGGCAGATACGCAGTATTTT - TRBV5-4 TRBD2 TRBJ2-3
CASRSLQGAENYGYTF TGTGCCAGCAGATCCTTGCAGGGGGCGGAAAACTATGGCTACACCTTC - TRBV11-1 TRBD1 TRBJ1-2
CASSFAGGVYGYTF TGTGCCAGCAGCTTTGCGGGGGGTGTCTATGGCTACACCTTC - TRBV5-5 - TRBJ1-2
CASSFSGRTEAFF TGTGCCAGCAGTTTCTCTGGGAGAACTGAAGCTTTCTTT - TRBV27 - TRBJ1-1
CASSLSLTGGKLFF TGTGCCAGCAGCCTGTCGTTGACTGGCGGGAAACTGTTTTTT - TRBV5-5 - TRBJ1-4
CASSSNDRGYGYTF TGTGCCAGCAGTTCGAATGACAGGGGCTATGGCTACACCTTC - TRBV6-5 TRBD1 TRBJ1-2
CASSNRDSNQPQHF TGTGCCAGCAGCAACAGGGATAGCAATCAGCCCCAGCATTTT - TRBV7-9 - TRBJ1-5
CASERGVSMSSYNEQFF TGCGCCAGCGAACGGGGGGTTTCAATGAGCTCCTACAATGAGCAGTTCTTC - TRBV23-1 TRBD2 TRBJ2-1
CASSPGTGWYGYTF TGTGCCAGCAGCCCCGGGACAGGGTGGTATGGCTACACCTTC - TRBV7-6 TRBD1 TRBJ1-2
CASGQTNSPLHF TGTGCCAGCGGACAGACCAATTCACCCCTCCACTTT - TRBV11-2 - TRBJ1-6
CASSLLAGGHMGDTQYF TGTGCCAGCAGTTTACTAGCGGGAGGACACATGGGAGATACGCAGTATTTT once TRBV27 TRBD2 TRBJ2-3
CSVSGSGETQYF TGCAGCGTTAGTGGGAGTGGGGAGACCCAGTACTTC - TRBV29-1 - TRBJ2-5
CASSITRGPGELFF TGTGCCAGTAGTATCACGAGGGGGCCCGGGGAGCTGTTTTTT - TRBV19 TRBD1 TRBJ2-2
CASSQDGYSNQPQHF TGCGCCAGCAGCCAAGACGGTTATAGCAATCAGCCCCAGCATTTT once TRBV4-3 - TRBJ1-5
CASSLGRDTQYF TGTGCCAGCAGTTTGGGGCGAGATACGCAGTATTTT - TRBV6-2/TRBV6-3 - TRBJ2-3
CATSPGTGEETQYF TGTGCCACCAGTCCCGGGACAGGGGAAGAGACCCAGTACTTC - TRBV15 TRBD1 TRBJ2-5